The 17 T cell receptor beta chains in this list originate from one sample, sequenced in a study of blood T cells in healthy people across ages. Using a J-beta primer mix together with a sample-barcoded 5' primer, a second PCR was run for roughly 7 to 11 cycles. Each CDR3 protein is one row after TCRdb ran MiXCR on the 5' RACE reads. The sample consists of some 760,000 distinct CDR3 sequences, 20% to 25% of them appearing once. The sample also formed part of further work on T cells of mothers and their children.

The sample taken for sequencing was blood. Receptors were obtained from a boy aged 5-17 years in good health.

This sequence joins TRBV9 and TRBJ2-2; tentative D call: TRBD2 (5 bases). V was clipped by 7 bases and J by 4 bases, with 14 bases between them. This CDR3 spans 14 amino acids. Looked up from germline, CDR1 is SGDLS and CDR2 is YYNGEE. DNA of the CDR3: TGTGCCAGCGAGTCCATGGCGGGCACCGGGGAGCTGTTTTTT. This encodes CASESMAGTGELFF.

This clonotype has more than one count but fewer than ten. The chain uses TRBV20-1 and TRBJ2-7; no clear D gene. The length of the CDR3 is 12 residues. V was pared by 4 bases and J by 2 bases, with 9 bases between. CDR1 DFQATT and CDR2 SNEGSKA come from the germline V gene (reference sequence). The CDR3 coding sequence is TGCAGTGCTATCGACCTAACCTACGAGCAGTACTTC. Translating gives CSAIDLTYEQYF.

V gene TRBV21-1 combines with J gene TRBJ2-7; TRBD1 is taken as the D call from the table, unchecked against the DNA. TRBV21-1 is a pseudogene locus. This CDR3 contains 16 residues. The CDR3 bases are TGTGCCAGCAGCACCCCCTGGACACGGCGGGGATACGAGCAGTACTTC. Translation: CASSTPWTRRGYEQYF.

The chain combines TRBV3-1 with TRBJ2-7, with 11 bases that match TRBD2. CDR3 length: 15 residues. The V and J ends lost 4 bases and 1 base, in that order; junction bases with no gene match: 3. Germline V gene sequence: CDR1 LGHDT, CDR2 YNNKEL (reference sequence). The CDR3 nucleotides are TGTGCCAGCAGCCCCCGACTAGCGGGATCCTACGAGCAGTACTTC. Protein sequence: CASSPRLAGSYEQYF.

The V and J genes are TRBV9 and TRBJ2-7, with D unclear. V lost 0 bases and J lost 0, with 7 bases in between. The CDR3 extends over 14 amino acids. Germline V CDR1 and CDR2: SGDLS, YYNGEE. The CDR3 loop reads CASSVGHPSYEQYF. DNA for the CDR3: TGTGCCAGCAGCGTAGGACATCCCTCCTACGAGCAGTACTTC.

This sequence joins TRBV6-2 or TRBV6-3 and TRBJ2-6; no clear D. Trimming took off 4 bases at V and 3 bases at J, with 13 bases between the two ends. CDR3 length: 16 amino acids. CDR1 and CDR2 from the germline V gene are MNHEY and SVGEGT. The CDR3 reads CASSSVKVGGANVLTF. DNA of the CDR3: TGTGCCAGCAGTTCCGTAAAGGTCGGTGGGGCCAACGTCCTGACTTTC.

The rearrangement uses TRBV28 and TRBJ1-5, with TRBD1 identical over 7 bases. The V gene's germline CDR1 is MDHEN and CDR2 SYDVKM. The CDR3 is 15 amino acids. V gave up 2 bases and J gave up 7 bases; unmatched junction bases: 8. The CDR3 protein is CASSLRGGFGQPQHF. The CDR3 bases are TGTGCCAGCAGTTTACGAGGGGGCTTTGGGCAGCCCCAGCATTTT.

The DNA of the CDR3 is TGCGCCAGCAGCCAAGATAGAACCGGGACGGGGGAGCAGTACTTC. Translation gives CASSQDRTGTGEQYF. This chain connects TRBV4-3 to TRBJ2-7, with D perhaps being TRBD1 or TRBD2 (5 bases each). Germline V CDR1 and CDR2: LGHNA, YSLEER. The V end lost 0 bases, the J end lost 7 bases, and 16 bases lay between the germline ends. The CDR3 runs to 15 residues.

This clonotype was observed a handful of times. The chain joins TRBV9 to TRBJ1-1, with unresolved D. There are 12 residues in the CDR3. V was trimmed by 4 bases and J by 3 bases, leaving 7 bases between them. Germline V lookup: CDR1 SGDLS, CDR2 YYNGEE. The CDR3 is CASSPIDTEAFF. In DNA, the CDR3 is TGTGCCAGCAGCCCTATCGACACTGAAGCTTTCTTT. The entire variable domain, with the rest obtained from reference TRBV9 and TRBJ1-1, is as follows: DSGVTQTPKHLITATGQRVTLRCSPRSGDLSVYWYQQSLDQGLQFLIQYYNGEERAKGNILERFSAQQFPDLHSELNLSSLELGDSALYFCASSPIDTEAFFGQGTRLTVV.

This rearrangement joins TRBV4-1 to TRBJ1-1; 7 bases map to TRBD1. V shed 1 base, J shed 10 bases, and the junction held 6 bases outside the gene matches. The CDR3 sequence is 13 residues long. The germline V gene encodes CDR1 MGHRA and CDR2 YSYEKL. CDR3: CASSQGGDSLAFF. In DNA, the CDR3 is TGCGCCAGCAGCCAAGGAGGGGACAGTTTAGCTTTCTTT.

The rearrangement joins TRBV9 to TRBJ1-2; D is ambiguous. V dropped 4 bases and J dropped 3 bases, with 16 bases sitting between them. Germline V lookup: CDR1 SGDLS, CDR2 YYNGEE. The CDR3 has 15 amino acids. CDR3 region: CASSPYEERDYGYTF. The CDR3 bases are TGTGCCAGCAGCCCTTATGAGGAGAGAGACTATGGCTACACCTTC.

Only a few counts were recorded for this clonotype. The chain joins TRBV12-3 or TRBV12-4 to TRBJ1-4; D is undetermined. CDR3 length equals 15 residues. Between the trimmed V and J ends, which lost 3 bases and 0 bases, there was a span of 8 bases. The CDR3 DNA follows: TGTGCCAGCAGTTTTTTGGATGCAACTAATGAAAAACTGTTTTTT. It translates to CASSFLDATNEKLFF.

This clonotype has just a few counts. The chain carries TRBV6-6 and TRBJ2-1; TRBD1 aligns across 9 bases. The DNA end is a closer match to TRBJ2-7, so the J assignment may be wrong. Germline CDR1 and CDR2: MNHNY and SVGAGI (reference sequence). The CDR3 contains 15 residues. The CDR3 DNA is TGTGCCAGCAGTAGGGACACAGGGGGCACCTACGAGCAGTACTTC. As protein: CASSRDTGGTYEQYF.

Only a few counts were recorded for this clonotype. The chain couples TRBV10-2 to TRBJ2-1; 11 positions agree with TRBD2. With 8 bases clipped from V and 4 bases from J, the junction kept 7 bases outside the gene matches. The CDR3 covers 15 residues. In germline, CDR1 is WSHSY, CDR2 SAAADI. The CDR3 DNA is TGCGCCAGCTGGATCGGGACTAGCGGTTACAATGAGCAGTTCTTC. This translates into CASWIGTSGYNEQFF.

Regarding this clonotype: Germline and junction disagree at one end, which may indicate a read error. The chain has TRBV11-1 and TRBJ2-6; the D call may be TRBD1 or TRBD2 (5 bases each). CDR1 and CDR2 (germline): SGHAT, FQDESV (reference sequence). This CDR3 is 15 amino acids long. CDR3 DNA: TGTGCCAGCAGCTTAACCGAGACCGGGGCCAACGTCCCGACTTTC. Encoded protein: CASSLTETGANVPTF. Full variable domain (remainder filled in from reference TRBV11-1 and TRBJ2-6): EAEVAQSPRYKITEKSQAVAFWCDPISGHATLYWYRQILGQGPELLVQFQDESVVDDSQLPKDRFSAERLKGVDSTLKIQPAELGDSAMYLCASSLTETGANVPTFGAGSRLTVL.

The chain links TRBV12-3 or TRBV12-4 to TRBJ1-1; D gene ambiguous. The V and J ends lost 2 bases and 6 bases respectively, with 7 bases between them. This CDR3 contains 12 residues. The DNA of the CDR3 is TGTGCCAGCAGTTTATTCGGTTCTGAAGCTTTCTTT. This encodes CASSLFGSEAFF.

Regarding this clonotype: The conserved phenylalanine or tryptophan is not found at the CDR3 terminus, so this likely reflects a read error. No DNA is shown, since the ends of the CDR3 on it are uncertain; the CDR3 is the one TCRdb lists. The chain uses TRBV21-1 and TRBJ2-7; the D segment call TRBD2 is taken from the table without a DNA check. TRBV21-1 is shown as a pseudogene. Inclusive of both ends, the CDR3 amounts to 18 amino acids. The CDR3 sequence is CASSHRTSGGLSSYEQYI.